A selection of T cell receptor beta chains follows, all from one sample in a study of blood T cell repertoires in COVID-19. Produced via immunoSEQ multiplex PCR; TCRdb's table is partial and in-frame only. The top ten clones hold 5% to 5.5% of a sample with about 320,000 clones, roughly nine tenths of them seen once. Specimen: PBMCs or T cells enriched from blood (not recorded which). The receptors were sampled from a man in his 60s who had recovered from COVID-19. The CDR3 runs from the conserved cysteine through the conserved F or W. A D gene is named only where the DNA matches it firmly. Only part of the rows carry a size: once, few, many, or a class if the clone is expanded.

J	D	size	V	CDR3	DNA
TRBJ2-1	TRBD2	NA	TRBV3-1/TRBV3-2	CASSSNRTSGRKNEQFF	TGTGCCAGCAGCTCGAATCGGACTAGCGGGAGGAAGAATGAGCAGTTCTTC
TRBJ2-7	NA	NA	TRBV7-3	CASSLSTTSLEQYF	TGTGCCAGCAGCTTATCTACGACTAGTCTCGAGCAGTACTTC
TRBJ2-3	NA	NA	TRBV3-1/TRBV3-2	CASTPRDTDTQYF	TGTGCCAGCACCCCACGGGACACAGATACGCAGTATTTT
TRBJ2-1	NA	NA	TRBV5-1	CASSPTDTYNEQFF	TGCGCCAGCAGCCCTACGGACACTTACAATGAGCAGTTCTTC
TRBJ2-1	TRBD1	NA	TRBV7-3	CASSPGGRYNEQFF	TGTGCCAGCAGCCCAGGGGGTCGGTACAATGAGCAGTTCTTC
TRBJ2-5	NA	NA	TRBV27	CASSLTSMQTQYF	TGTGCCAGCAGTCTTACTAGCATGCAGACCCAGTACTTC
TRBJ2-1	TRBD1	NA	TRBV18	CASSPKARDRPYNEQFF	TGTGCCAGCTCACCAAAAGCTCGGGACAGACCCTACAATGAGCAGTTCTTC
TRBJ2-4	NA	NA	TRBV20-1	CSATTGNIQYF	TGCAGTGCTACAACAGGGAACATTCAGTACTTC
TRBJ2-1	TRBD1	NA	TRBV28	CASSDTGTANNEQFF	TGTGCCAGCAGCGATACCGGGACAGCCAACAATGAGCAGTTCTTC
TRBJ1-2	NA	NA	TRBV7-9	CASSREIYGYTF	TGTGCCAGCAGCCGCGAAATCTATGGCTACACCTTC
TRBJ1-2	TRBD1	NA	TRBV10-2	CASSEFMGQDAGGYTF	TGCGCCAGCAGTGAATTTATGGGACAGGATGCCGGTGGCTACACCTTC
TRBJ2-1	TRBD2	NA	TRBV5-1	CASSRQFSGSVVNEQFF	TGCGCCAGCAGCCGTCAATTTAGCGGGAGTGTAGTGAATGAGCAGTTCTTC
TRBJ1-2	NA	NA	TRBV7-2	CASSPRQDPWGYTF	TGTGCCAGCAGCCCGCGACAGGACCCCTGGGGCTACACCTTC
TRBJ1-1	NA	few	TRBV11-2	CASHFSRNTEAFF	TGTGCCAGCCACTTTTCAAGGAACACTGAAGCTTTCTTT
TRBJ1-5	NA	NA	TRBV5-1	CASSLDREDQPQHF	TGCGCCAGCAGCTTGGACAGGGAAGATCAGCCCCAGCATTTT
TRBJ1-6	NA	NA	TRBV23-1	CASSRPSRGPLHF	TGCGCCAGCAGTCGACCTTCCAGGGGACCCCTCCACTTT
TRBJ1-5	NA	NA	TRBV24-1	CATSDPREGNQPQHF	TGTGCCACCAGTGACCCCAGGGAGGGCAATCAGCCCCAGCATTTT
TRBJ2-1	TRBD2	NA	TRBV19	CASSIKAGVASYEQFF	TGTGCCAGTAGTATCAAAGCGGGAGTGGCTTCTTATGAGCAGTTCTTC
TRBJ2-1	TRBD2	NA	TRBV24-1	CATSDFLAGSYNEQFF	TGTGCCACCAGTGATTTTCTAGCGGGATCCTACAATGAGCAGTTCTTC
TRBJ1-2	NA	NA	TRBV6-2/TRBV6-3	CASSYSRDGYTF	TGTGCCAGCAGTTACTCCAGGGATGGCTACACCTTC
TRBJ1-6	TRBD1	NA	TRBV18	CASSPGQGAYNSPLHF	TGTGCCAGCTCACCGGGACAGGGGGCTTATAATTCACCCCTCCACTTT
TRBJ1-1	NA	NA	TRBV4-1	CASSRREGGSPEAFF	TGCGCCAGCAGCCGACGCGAGGGTGGGAGCCCTGAAGCTTTCTTT
TRBJ1-4	TRBD1	NA	TRBV18	CASSLSRGTNEKLFF	TGTGCCAGCTCACTCTCCAGGGGGACTAATGAAAAACTGTTTTTT
TRBJ2-3	NA	NA	TRBV24-1	CATSGSGTDTQYF	TGTGCCACCAGTGGATCCGGGACAGATACGCAGTATTTT
TRBJ2-3	NA	NA	TRBV21-1	CASSNQGAILTDTQYF	TGTGCCAGCAGCAATCAGGGGGCAATCTTAACAGATACGCAGTATTTT
TRBJ2-5	TRBD1	NA	TRBV5-1	CASSSYRGSRETQYF	TGCGCCAGCAGCTCCTACAGGGGTTCCCGAGAGACCCAGTACTTC
TRBJ2-7	TRBD2	NA	TRBV25-1	CASSDYSGSGGLEQYF	TGTGCCAGCAGTGACTATAGCGGGAGTGGGGGACTCGAGCAGTACTTC
TRBJ2-3	NA	NA	TRBV11-1	CASSSRTVSTDTQYF	TGTGCCAGCAGCAGCAGGACAGTTAGCACAGATACGCAGTATTTT